This TCR beta chain came from a study of early T cells in non-severe SARS-CoV-2 infection. Each CDR3 protein is one row after TCRdb ran MiXCR on the 5' RACE reads. The sample carries approximately 97,000 distinct CDR3 sequences, more than 9.5% recorded once. The CDR3 is made up of 11 amino acids. With 7 bases removed from V and 4 bases from J, the gap between germline ends came to 7 bases. Looked up from germline, CDR1 is ENHRY and CDR2 is SYGVKD. The input for sequencing was whole blood, taken at baseline. The clonotype originates from an adult who was a healthcare worker with PCR-confirmed SARS-CoV-2 infection or an uninfected control (not recorded which). The chain has TRBV10-3 and TRBJ1-2; possibly TRBD1 for D (5 bases). In nucleotides, the CDR3 is TGTGCCATCACAGGGAGCTATGGCTACACCTTC. Translating it yields CAITGSYGYTF.